This entry features one T cell receptor (beta chain) sequence. Its antigen target is currently unknown. No much larger clonotype is one base removed from it; base qualities were not supplied. Collaborating institutions collected whole blood in K2EDTA tubes following their own protocols. Collaborator samples were shipped for TCRbeta analysis as frozen whole blood, isolated PBMCs, or DNA extracted from either sample type. This sample is part of a study of blood T cell repertoires in COVID-19 (dated by TCRdb to 2020 to 2022). About the full investigation: The collaborator samples originated in the United States, Italy and Spain and spanned the acute and convalescent phases of COVID-19. The repertoires were made available in a free public database intended to serve as a resource for research on the immune response to SARS-CoV-2. Subjects who had been exposed to COVID-19, were actively infected with it, or had recovered from it provided the deeply sampled blood TCRbeta repertoires that made up the dataset. A de-identified subject ID, COVID-19 status, age in years and sex were almost always included in the sample metadata. The samples were drawn from two sources: the first 160 participants of the ongoing ImmuneRACE study, and over 950 subjects contributed by 6 global collaborators. The prospective study material was composed of cDNA or gDNA derived from T cells, B-cell-depleted T cells, or PBMCs. Where HLA class I and class II types were available, the types were taken from metadata supplied by the sample provider, not from assay-based typing. General conclusions and limits of the study: The amount of clinical and demographic metadata varied by source and participant and was provided uncurated.

Trimming costs V 0 bases and J 0 bases, and their ends lie 7 bases apart. Per the germline V gene, SGHRS is the CDR1 and YFSETQ is the CDR2. Taken from cysteine to phenylalanine, the CDR3 has 15 residues. The retained sequence is limited to the CDR3, 45 bases, with the frame set at the first base. TCRbeta CDR3 regions were amplified from genomic DNA by means of the immunoSEQ Assay, a bias-controlled multiplex PCR. In the original analysis: Nucleated cell counts per sample were estimated from amplification of reference gene primers within the assay. Sequence reads were collapsed and filtered to measure the absolute abundance of every unique TCRbeta CDR3 rearrangement. For each sample, productive Simpson clonality was calculated as the square root of Simpson's diversity index over productive rearrangements. TCRdb holds this immuneACCESS table with in-frame rearrangements only. Some clones are missing; in checked studies, unresolved V genes explain under half, and the rest has no known cause. The V and J calls and clone size were taken over from that table, and D and trimming were inferred from the DNA. For this sample the table gives 160,000 or so clones, of which about 88% were detected only once. The ten largest make up around 1.1% of the sample.

The sequence derives from a man aged 35 to 55 with acute or convalescent COVID-19. The sample consisted of peripheral blood. The rearranged chain carries TRBV5-1 and TRBJ1-3; TRBD1 is a weak D gene call, 5 bases matching. At the DNA level, the sequence is TGCGCCAGCAGCTTGGGACAGAGCTCTGGAAACACCATATATTTT. Translated, this gives CASSLGQSSGNTIYF. The reference TRBV5-1 and TRBJ1-3 proteins fill in what lies around the CDR3, so the full variable domain reads KAGVTQTPRYLIKTRGQQVTLSCSPISGHRSVSWYQQTPGQGLQFLFEYFSETQRNKGNFPGRFSGRQFSNSRSEMNVSTLELGDSALYLCASSLGQSSGNTIYFGEGSWLTVV.